The clone carrying this T cell receptor (beta chain) was picked up a small number of times. This sample is drawn from a study of human T cells and chemical hapten exposure. Study-wide context: Weekly diphenylcyclopropenone doses were given to patients' scalps across the approximately 26-week study.

TCRdb reprocessed the RACE reads via MiXCR and lists one record per CDR3 protein. Of 95,000 to 150,000 distinct CDR3 sequences listed, roughly 14% are singletons. The V end lost 8 bases, the J end lost 3 bases, and 11 bases lay between the germline ends. CDR3 length: 12 amino acids. Germline V gene sequence: CDR1 SGHVS, CDR2 FNYEAQ. Time point given: pre-sensitization, week 0. As for treatment: therapeutic diphenylcyclopropenone sensitization with weekly scalp DPC. V and J are TRBV7-6 and TRBJ2-7; no definite D call. Sequences were derived from whole blood, sampled in connection with sensitization to the hapten diphenylcyclopropenone (DPC). The sequence was obtained from a woman aged 18 to 35 with alopecia areata. Some clones in this sample may be carry-over from other donors' samples. CDR3 coding DNA: TGTGCCAGCGGTAGGACCCTCTACGAGCAGTACTTC. Encoded protein: CASGRTLYEQYF.